Detailed here is one T cell receptor beta chain. A read error may account for a junction end that differs from germline. TCRbeta libraries were built with three rounds of nested PCR, modified from ARM-PCR. One entry per CDR3 protein results from TCRdb running MiXCR on the multiplex PCR reads. In the table there are approximately 130,000 distinct CDR3 sequences, 66% of which are singletons. The CDR3 is 15 amino acids. Germline V CDR1 and CDR2: SGHDT, YYEEEE. The data were taken from a study of tumor and adjacent non-tumor tissue in lung cancer. The template was RNA from unsorted bulk tissue. The sequence was collected from a man in his thirties or forties with non-small cell lung cancer. The J gene is TRBJ2-1, the V gene TRBV5-6; a possible D gene is TRBD1 (5 bases). Source material: lung tumor tissue. Here the CDR3 reads CANSPGLSSYSEQFF. Here the CDR3 DNA reads TGTGCCAACAGTCCAGGGTTGAGCTCCTACAGTGAGCAGTTCTTC.